The T cell receptor beta chain under discussion was sequenced for a study of T cell clones after liver transplantation. Study background: Three of the eight recipients were HCV-positive; the rest had non-autoimmune, non-viral transplant indications. Without induction therapy, subjects received standard immunosuppression until 12-24 months post-transplant. Patients counted as tolerant after at least one year off all immunosuppression, enzymes not exceeding twice normal.

Assay used: immunoSEQ multiplex PCR; TCRdb lists only in-frame clones, some missing. The sample lists roughly 100,000 clones, around 86% occurring once. The sample here was CD4+ T cells from blood, taken before liver transplant. The receptor was isolated from a human donor who received a liver transplant.

CDR3 nucleotide sequence: TGTGCCAGCAGCTTGGCACCCCCGGACACCGGGGAGCTGTTTTTT. It encodes CASSLAPPDTGELFF. The chain has TRBV5-5 and TRBJ2-2, with D unclear. Germline V lookup: CDR1 SGHKS, CDR2 YYEKEE (reference sequence). The CDR3 spans 15 residues. Trimming removed 0 bases from V and 3 bases from J, with 9 bases in between.